This T cell receptor (beta chain) came from a study of CD8 T cells in Susac syndrome. The authors carried out high-throughput sequencing of TCR beta. They applied it to CD8+ and CD4+ T cells obtained from blood. In the multiple sclerosis control group, patients were treatment-naive and had stable or active relapsing-remitting disease. It was negative isolation that provided the CD8+ and CD4+ T cells, whereas TEMRA cells were enriched by FACS. Reverse transcription of about 0.5 to 1 ug RNA used random hexamers. By means of immunoSEQ multiplex PCR, TCR beta CDR3 spanning 54 Vbeta and 13 Jbeta underwent amplification. One entry per CDR3 protein results from TCRdb running MiXCR on the immunoSEQ multiplex PCR reads. The sample lists about 300,000 distinct CDR3 sequences, around 89% occurring once. The germline CDR1 and CDR2 sequences are LGHNA and YNFKEQ. V lost 0 bases and J lost 4; bases outside the gene matches: 6. The CDR3 is 17 amino acids.

This sequence was found in a human donor with multiple sclerosis. The V and J genes are TRBV4-2 and TRBJ2-2; 9 positions match TRBD2. The sample was CD8+ T cells from PBMCs. In nucleotides, the CDR3 is TGTGCCAGCAGCCAAGAGAGCGGGGGGTTGGTCACCGGGGAGCTGTTTTTT. This encodes CASSQESGGLVTGELFF.